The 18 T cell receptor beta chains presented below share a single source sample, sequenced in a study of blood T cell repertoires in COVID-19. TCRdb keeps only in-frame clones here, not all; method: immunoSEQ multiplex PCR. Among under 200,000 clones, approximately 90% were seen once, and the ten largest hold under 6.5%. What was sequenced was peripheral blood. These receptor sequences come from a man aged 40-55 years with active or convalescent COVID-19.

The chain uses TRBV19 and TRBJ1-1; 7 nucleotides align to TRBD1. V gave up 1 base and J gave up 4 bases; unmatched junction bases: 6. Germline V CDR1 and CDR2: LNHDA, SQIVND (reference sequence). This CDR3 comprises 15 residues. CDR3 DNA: TGTGCCAGTAGTATAGCCGGTCAGGGGGGCACTGAAGCTTTCTTT. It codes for CASSIAGQGGTEAFF.

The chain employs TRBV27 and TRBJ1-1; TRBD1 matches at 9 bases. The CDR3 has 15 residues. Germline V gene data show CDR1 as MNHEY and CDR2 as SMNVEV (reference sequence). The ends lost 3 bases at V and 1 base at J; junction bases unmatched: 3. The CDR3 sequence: CASSFNRGQNTEAFF. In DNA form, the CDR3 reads TGTGCCAGCAGTTTTAACAGGGGGCAGAACACTGAAGCTTTCTTT.

The CDR3: CASSRDGGRNTGELFF. As DNA, the CDR3 is TGCGCCAGCAGCCGGGACGGGGGGAGGAACACCGGGGAGCTGTTTTTT. The chain recombines TRBV5-1 with TRBJ2-2, with 7 bases matching TRBD2. This CDR3 spans 16 amino acids. The germline V gene has CDR1 SGHRS and CDR2 YFSETQ. The ends lost 4 bases at V and 1 base at J; junction bases unmatched: 7. Drawing the rest from reference TRBV5-1 and TRBJ2-2, the complete variable domain is KAGVTQTPRYLIKTRGQQVTLSCSPISGHRSVSWYQQTPGQGLQFLFEYFSETQRNKGNFPGRFSGRQFSNSRSEMNVSTLELGDSALYLCASSRDGGRNTGELFFGEGSRLTVL.

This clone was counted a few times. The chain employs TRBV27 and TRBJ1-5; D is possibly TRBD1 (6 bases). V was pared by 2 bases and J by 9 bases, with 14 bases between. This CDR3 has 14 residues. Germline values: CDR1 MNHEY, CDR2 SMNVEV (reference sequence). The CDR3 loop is CASSLGQRQRPQHF. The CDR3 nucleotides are TGTGCCAGCAGTTTAGGACAGAGGCAACGGCCCCAGCATTTT.

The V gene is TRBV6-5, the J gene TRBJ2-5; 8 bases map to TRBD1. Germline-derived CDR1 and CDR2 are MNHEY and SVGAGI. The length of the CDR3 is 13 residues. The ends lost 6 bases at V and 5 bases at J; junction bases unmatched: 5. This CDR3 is CASRRTGIETQYF. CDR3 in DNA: TGTGCCAGCAGGCGGACAGGGATCGAGACCCAGTACTTC.

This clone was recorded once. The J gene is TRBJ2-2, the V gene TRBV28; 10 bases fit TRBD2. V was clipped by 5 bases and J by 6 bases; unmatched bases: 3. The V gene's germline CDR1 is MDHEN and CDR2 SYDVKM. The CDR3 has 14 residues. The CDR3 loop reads CASSPSGRAGELFF. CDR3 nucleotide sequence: TGTGCCAGCAGTCCTAGCGGGAGAGCCGGGGAGCTGTTTTTT.

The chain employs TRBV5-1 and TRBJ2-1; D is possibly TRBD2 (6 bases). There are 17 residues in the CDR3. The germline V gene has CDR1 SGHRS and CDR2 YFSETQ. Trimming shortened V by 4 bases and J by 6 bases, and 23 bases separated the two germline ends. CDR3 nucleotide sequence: TGCGCCAGCAGCCCGTTCAACCCAGCGGGCTATCGCAATGAGCAGTTCTTC. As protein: CASSPFNPAGYRNEQFF.

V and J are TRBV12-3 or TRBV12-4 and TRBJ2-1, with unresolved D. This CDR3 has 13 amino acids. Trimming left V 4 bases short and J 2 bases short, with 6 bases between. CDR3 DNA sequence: TGTGCCAGCAGTTACTCTCCCTACAATGAGCAGTTCTTC. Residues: CASSYSPYNEQFF.

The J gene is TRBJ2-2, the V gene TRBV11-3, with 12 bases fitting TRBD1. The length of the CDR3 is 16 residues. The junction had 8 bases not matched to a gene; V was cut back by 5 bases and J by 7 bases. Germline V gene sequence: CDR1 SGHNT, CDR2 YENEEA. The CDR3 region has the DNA TGTGCCAGCAGCACTTGGGACAGGGGGCAGGACGGGGAGCTGTTTTTT. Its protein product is CASSTWDRGQDGELFF.

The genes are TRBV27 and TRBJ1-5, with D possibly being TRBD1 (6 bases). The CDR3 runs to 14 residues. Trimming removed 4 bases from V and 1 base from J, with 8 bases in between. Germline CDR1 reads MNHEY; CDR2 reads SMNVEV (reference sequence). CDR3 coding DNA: TGTGCCAGCAGTTATACAGGGAGCAATCAGCCCCAGCATTTT. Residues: CASSYTGSNQPQHF.

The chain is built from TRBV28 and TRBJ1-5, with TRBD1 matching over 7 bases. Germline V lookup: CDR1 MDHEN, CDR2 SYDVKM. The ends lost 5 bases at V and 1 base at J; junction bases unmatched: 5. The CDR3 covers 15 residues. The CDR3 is CASSRAGGSNQPQHF. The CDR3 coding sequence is TGTGCCAGCAGTAGAGCAGGGGGGAGCAATCAGCCCCAGCATTTT.

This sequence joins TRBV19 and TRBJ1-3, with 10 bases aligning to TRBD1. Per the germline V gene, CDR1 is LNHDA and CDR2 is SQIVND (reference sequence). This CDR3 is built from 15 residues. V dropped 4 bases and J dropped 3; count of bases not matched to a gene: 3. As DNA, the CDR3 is TGTGCCAGTAGTACGGGGACAGGGGATGGAAACACCATATATTTT. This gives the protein CASSTGTGDGNTIYF.

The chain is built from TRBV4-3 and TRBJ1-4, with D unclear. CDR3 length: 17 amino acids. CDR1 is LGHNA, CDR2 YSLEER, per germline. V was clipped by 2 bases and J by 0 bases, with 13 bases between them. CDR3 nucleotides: TGCGCCAGCAGCCAATTCCTGCAGGCTGCAACTAATGAAAAACTGTTTTTT. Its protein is CASSQFLQAATNEKLFF.

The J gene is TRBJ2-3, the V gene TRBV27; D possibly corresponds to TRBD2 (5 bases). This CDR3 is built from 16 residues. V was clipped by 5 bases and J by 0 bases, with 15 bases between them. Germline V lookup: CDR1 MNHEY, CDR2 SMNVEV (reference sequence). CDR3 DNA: TGTGCCAGCAGTCCTAGAGCGAGGACTAGCACAGATACGCAGTATTTT. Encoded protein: CASSPRARTSTDTQYF.

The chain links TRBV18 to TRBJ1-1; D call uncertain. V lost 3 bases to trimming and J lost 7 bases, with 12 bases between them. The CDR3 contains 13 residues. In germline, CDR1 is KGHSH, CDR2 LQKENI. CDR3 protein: CASSPEQIGEAFF. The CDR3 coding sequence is TGTGCCAGCTCACCCGAACAGATCGGTGAAGCTTTCTTT. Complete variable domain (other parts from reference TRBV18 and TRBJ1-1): NAGVMQNPRHLVRRRGQEARLRCSPMKGHSHVYWYRQLPEEGLKFMVYLQKENIIDESGMPKERFSAEFPKEGPSILRIQQVVRGDSAAYFCASSPEQIGEAFFGQGTRLTVV.

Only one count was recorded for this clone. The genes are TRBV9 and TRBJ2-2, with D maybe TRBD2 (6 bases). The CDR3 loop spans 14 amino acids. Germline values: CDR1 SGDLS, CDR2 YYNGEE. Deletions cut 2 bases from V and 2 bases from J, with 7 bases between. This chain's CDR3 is CASSVGGNTGELFF. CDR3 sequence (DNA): TGTGCCAGCAGCGTGGGGGGAAACACCGGGGAGCTGTTTTTT. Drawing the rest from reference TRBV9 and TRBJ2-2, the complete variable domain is DSGVTQTPKHLITATGQRVTLRCSPRSGDLSVYWYQQSLDQGLQFLIQYYNGEERAKGNILERFSAQQFPDLHSELNLSSLELGDSALYFCASSVGGNTGELFFGEGSRLTVL.

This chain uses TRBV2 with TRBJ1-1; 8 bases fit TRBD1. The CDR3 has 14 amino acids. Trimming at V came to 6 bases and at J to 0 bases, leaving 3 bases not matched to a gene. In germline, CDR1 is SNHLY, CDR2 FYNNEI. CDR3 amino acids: CASRGQGLNTEAFF. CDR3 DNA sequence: TGTGCCAGCAGAGGACAGGGATTGAACACTGAAGCTTTCTTT.

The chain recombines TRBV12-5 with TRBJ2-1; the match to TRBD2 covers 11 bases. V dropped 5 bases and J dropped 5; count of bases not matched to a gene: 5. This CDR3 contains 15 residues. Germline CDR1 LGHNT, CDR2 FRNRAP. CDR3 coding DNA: TGTGCTAGTGGTCCTCCGGGACTAGCGGACAATGAGCAGTTCTTC. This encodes CASGPPGLADNEQFF.